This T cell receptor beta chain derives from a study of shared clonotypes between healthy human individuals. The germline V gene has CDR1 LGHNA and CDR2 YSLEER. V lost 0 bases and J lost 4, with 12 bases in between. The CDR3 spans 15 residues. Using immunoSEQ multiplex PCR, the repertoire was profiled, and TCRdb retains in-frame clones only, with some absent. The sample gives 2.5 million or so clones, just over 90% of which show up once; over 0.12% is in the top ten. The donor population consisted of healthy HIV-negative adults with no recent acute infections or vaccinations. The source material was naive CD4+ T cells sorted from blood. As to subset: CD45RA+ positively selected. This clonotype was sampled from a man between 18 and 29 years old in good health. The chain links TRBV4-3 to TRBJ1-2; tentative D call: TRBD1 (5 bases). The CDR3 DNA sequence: TGCGCCAGCAGCCAAGATACGGGGGTATCCTATGGCTACACCTTC. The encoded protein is CASSQDTGVSYGYTF.